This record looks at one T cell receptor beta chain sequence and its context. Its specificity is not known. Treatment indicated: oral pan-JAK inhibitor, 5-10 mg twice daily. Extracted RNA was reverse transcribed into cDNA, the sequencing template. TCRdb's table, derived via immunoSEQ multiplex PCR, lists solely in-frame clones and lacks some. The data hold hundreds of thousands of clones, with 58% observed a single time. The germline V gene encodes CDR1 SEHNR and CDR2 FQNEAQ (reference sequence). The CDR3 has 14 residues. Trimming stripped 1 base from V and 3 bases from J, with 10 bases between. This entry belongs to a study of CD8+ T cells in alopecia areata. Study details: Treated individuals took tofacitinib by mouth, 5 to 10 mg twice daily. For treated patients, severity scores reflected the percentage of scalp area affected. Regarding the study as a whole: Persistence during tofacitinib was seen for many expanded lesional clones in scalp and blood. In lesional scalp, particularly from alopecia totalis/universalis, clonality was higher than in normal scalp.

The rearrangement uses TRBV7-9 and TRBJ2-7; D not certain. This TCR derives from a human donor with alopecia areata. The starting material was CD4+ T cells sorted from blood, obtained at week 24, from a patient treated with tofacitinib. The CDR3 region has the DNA TGTGCCAGCAGCTTAGGGGTCGGAAACTACGAGCAGTACTTC. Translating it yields CASSLGVGNYEQYF.